Sequencing of this T cell receptor beta chain was carried out in a study of blood T cell repertoires in COVID-19. About the study: Sites in the United States, Italy and Spain provided acute and convalescent COVID-19 samples. The cDNA or gDNA used as material had been derived from T cells, B-cell-depleted T cells, or PBMCs.

Original data processing: Quantification of nucleated cells was approximated via reference gene primer amplification. Sequenced by immunoSEQ multiplex PCR; TCRdb stores in-frame clones only, minus some. The V and J calls and clone size come from that table; D and trimming were worked out from the DNA. The sample has 72,000 or so clones, roughly 85% seen once. Per the germline V gene, CDR1 is LGHNT and CDR2 is FRNRAP. J lost 1 base, V lost 5 bases, and 3 bases had no gene match. The CDR3 is 14 amino acids. This receptor was identified in an elderly woman with active or convalescent COVID-19. V is TRBV12-5 and J is TRBJ2-3; 7 nucleotides agree with TRBD2. Sequences were obtained from peripheral blood. Here the CDR3 DNA reads TGTGCTAGTGGTGCGAGCGGGGGCACAGATACGCAGTATTTT. It codes for CASGASGGTDTQYF.